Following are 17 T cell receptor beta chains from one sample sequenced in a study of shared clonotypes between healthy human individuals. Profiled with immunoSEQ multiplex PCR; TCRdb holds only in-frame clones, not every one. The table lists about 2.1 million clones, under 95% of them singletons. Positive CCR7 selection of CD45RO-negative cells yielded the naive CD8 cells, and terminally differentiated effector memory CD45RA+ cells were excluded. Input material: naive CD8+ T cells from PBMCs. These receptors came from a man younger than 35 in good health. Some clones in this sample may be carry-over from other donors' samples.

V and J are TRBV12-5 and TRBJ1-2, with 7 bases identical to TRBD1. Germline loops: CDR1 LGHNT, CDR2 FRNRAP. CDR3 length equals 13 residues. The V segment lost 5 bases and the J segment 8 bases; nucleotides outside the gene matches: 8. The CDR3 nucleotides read TGTGCTAGTGGTATCGACAGGGAAGAGGGCTACACCTTC. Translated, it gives CASGIDREEGYTF.

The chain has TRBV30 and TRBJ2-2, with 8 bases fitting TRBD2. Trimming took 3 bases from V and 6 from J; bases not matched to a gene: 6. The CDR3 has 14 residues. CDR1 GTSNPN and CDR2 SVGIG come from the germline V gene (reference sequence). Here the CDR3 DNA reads TGTGCCTGGAGACCCGGGACTAGGTCCGGGGAGCTGTTTTTT. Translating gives CAWRPGTRSGELFF.

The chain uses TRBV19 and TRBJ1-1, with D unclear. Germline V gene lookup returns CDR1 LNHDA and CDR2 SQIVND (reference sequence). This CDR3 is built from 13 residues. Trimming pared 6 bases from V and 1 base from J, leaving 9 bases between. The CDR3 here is CASRARSNTEAFF. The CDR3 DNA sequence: TGTGCCAGTAGGGCACGATCGAACACTGAAGCTTTCTTT.

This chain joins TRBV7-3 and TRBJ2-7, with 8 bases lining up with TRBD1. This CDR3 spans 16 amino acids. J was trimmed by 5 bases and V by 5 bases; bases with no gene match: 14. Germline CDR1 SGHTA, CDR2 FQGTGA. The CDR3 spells CASSPDPPGGFHEQYF. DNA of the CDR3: TGTGCCAGCAGCCCCGATCCGCCAGGGGGCTTCCACGAGCAGTACTTC.

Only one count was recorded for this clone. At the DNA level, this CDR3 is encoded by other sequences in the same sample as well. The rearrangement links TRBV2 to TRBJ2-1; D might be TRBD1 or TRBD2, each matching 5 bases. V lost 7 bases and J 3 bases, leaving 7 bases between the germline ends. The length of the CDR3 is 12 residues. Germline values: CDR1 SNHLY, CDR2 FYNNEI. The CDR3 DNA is TGTGCCAGCACTGGGGGCTACAATGAGCAGTTCTTC. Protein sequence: CASTGGYNEQFF.

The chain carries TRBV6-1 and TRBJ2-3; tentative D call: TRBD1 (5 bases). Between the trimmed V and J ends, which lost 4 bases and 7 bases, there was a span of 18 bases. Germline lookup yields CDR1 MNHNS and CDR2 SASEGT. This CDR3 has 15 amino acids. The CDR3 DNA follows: TGTGCCAGCAGTGCTACAGGAGATTTAGGGTATACGCAGTATTTT. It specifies CASSATGDLGYTQYF.

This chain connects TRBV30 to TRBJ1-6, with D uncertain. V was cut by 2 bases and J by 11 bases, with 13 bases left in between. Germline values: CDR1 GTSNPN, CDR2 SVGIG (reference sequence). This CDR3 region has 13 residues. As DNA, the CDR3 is TGTGCCTGGAGTCGGATGGGAGGTCCACCCCTCCACTTT. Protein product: CAWSRMGGPPLHF.

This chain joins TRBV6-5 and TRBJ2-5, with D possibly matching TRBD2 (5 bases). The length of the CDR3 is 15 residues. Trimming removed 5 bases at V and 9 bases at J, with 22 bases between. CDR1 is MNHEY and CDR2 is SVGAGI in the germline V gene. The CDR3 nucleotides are TGTGCCAGCAGTCCCGTGGGTCTAGCCGTCTTACCCCAGTACTTC. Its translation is CASSPVGLAVLPQYF.

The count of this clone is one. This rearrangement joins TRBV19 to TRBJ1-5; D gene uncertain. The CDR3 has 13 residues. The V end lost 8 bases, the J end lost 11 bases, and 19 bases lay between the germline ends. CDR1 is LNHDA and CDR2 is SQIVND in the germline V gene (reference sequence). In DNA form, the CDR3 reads TGTGCCAGTTCCTCCCCACCCGACCTGACCCAGCATTTT. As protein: CASSSPPDLTQHF.

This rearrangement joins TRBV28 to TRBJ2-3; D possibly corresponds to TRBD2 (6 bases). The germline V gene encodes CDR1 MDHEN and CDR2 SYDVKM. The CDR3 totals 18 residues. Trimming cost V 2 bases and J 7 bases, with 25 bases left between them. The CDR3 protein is CASSLVGVWRDGVNTQYF. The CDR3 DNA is TGTGCCAGCAGTTTAGTGGGCGTATGGCGGGATGGGGTAAATACGCAGTATTTT.

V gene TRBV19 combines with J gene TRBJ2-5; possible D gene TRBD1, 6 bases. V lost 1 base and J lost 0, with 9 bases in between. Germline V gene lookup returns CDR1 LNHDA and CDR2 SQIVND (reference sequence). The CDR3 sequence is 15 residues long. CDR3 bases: TGTGCCAGTAGTATAGGTGGGACAAACCAAGAGACCCAGTACTTC. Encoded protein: CASSIGGTNQETQYF.

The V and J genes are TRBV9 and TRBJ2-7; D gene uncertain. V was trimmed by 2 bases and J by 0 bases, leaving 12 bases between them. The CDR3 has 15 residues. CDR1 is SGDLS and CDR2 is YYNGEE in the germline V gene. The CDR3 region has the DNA TGTGCCAGCAGCGTTGACGCCTTTAGCTCCTACGAGCAGTACTTC. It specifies CASSVDAFSSYEQYF. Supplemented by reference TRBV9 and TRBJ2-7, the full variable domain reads DSGVTQTPKHLITATGQRVTLRCSPRSGDLSVYWYQQSLDQGLQFLIQYYNGEERAKGNILERFSAQQFPDLHSELNLSSLELGDSALYFCASSVDAFSSYEQYFGPGTRLTVT.

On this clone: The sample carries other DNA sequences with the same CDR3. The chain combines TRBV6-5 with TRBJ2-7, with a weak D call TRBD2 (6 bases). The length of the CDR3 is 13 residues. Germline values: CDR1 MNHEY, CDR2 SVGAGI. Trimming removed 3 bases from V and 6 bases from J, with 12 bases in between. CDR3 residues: CASSYSGLSEQYF. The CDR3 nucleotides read TGTGCCAGCAGTTATTCGGGACTCTCCGAGCAGTACTTC.

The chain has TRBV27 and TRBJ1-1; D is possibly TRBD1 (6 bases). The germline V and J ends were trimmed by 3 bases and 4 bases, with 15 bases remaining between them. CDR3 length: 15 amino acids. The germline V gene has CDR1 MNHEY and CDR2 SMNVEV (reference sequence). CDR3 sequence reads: CASSFMVPGATEAFF. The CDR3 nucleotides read TGTGCCAGCAGTTTCATGGTGCCGGGGGCCACTGAAGCTTTCTTT.

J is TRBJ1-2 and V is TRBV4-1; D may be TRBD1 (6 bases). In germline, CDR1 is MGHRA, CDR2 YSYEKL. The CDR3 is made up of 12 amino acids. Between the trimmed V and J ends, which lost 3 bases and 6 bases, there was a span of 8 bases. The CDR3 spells CASSHDRNGYTF. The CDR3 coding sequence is TGCGCCAGCAGCCACGACAGGAATGGCTACACCTTC.

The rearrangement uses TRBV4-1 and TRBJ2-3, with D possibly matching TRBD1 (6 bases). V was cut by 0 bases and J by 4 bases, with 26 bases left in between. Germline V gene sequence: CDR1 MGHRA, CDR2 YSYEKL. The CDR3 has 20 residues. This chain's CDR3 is CASSQDIIFWQGPLADTQYF. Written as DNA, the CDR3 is TGCGCCAGCAGCCAAGACATCATTTTTTGGCAGGGGCCTTTGGCAGATACGCAGTATTTT.

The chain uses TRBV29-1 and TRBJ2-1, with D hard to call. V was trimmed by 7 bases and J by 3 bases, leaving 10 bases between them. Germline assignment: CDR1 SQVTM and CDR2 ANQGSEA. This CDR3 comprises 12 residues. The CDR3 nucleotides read TGCAGCGCCGATTCTGACTACAATGAGCAGTTCTTC. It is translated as CSADSDYNEQFF.